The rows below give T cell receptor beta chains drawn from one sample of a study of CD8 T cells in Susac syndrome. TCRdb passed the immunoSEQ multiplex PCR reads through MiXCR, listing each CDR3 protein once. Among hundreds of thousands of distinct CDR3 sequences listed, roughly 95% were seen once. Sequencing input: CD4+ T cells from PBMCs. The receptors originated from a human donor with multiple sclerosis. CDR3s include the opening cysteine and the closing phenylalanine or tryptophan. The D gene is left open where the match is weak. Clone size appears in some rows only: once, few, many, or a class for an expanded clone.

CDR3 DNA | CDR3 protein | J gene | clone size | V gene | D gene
TGTGCCAGCAGCGTAGCCCCCGACAGGGATCAGCCCCAGCATTTT | CASSVAPDRDQPQHF | TRBJ1-5 | once | TRBV9 | TRBD1
TGTGCCAGCACCCCGGCGCGGGCTGGCACAGATACGCAGTATTTT | CASTPARAGTDTQYF | TRBJ2-3 | . | TRBV12-3/TRBV12-4 | .
TGTGCCAGCAGCTTAGGGGACGGATACTCTGGAAACACCATATATTTT | CASSLGDGYSGNTIYF | TRBJ1-3 | . | TRBV7-2 | .
TGCGCCAGCAGCTTGGGGGCAGATGAAGCTTTCTTT | CASSLGADEAFF | TRBJ1-1 | . | TRBV5-1 | .
TGTGCCAGCAGCCAAGAATTAGTCCGGGGGGAAGCTTTCTTT | CASSQELVRGEAFF | TRBJ1-1 | . | TRBV14 | .
TGCAGTGCTACAGGGGGGATTAATGAAAAACTGTTTTTT | CSATGGINEKLFF | TRBJ1-4 | . | TRBV20-1 | TRBD1
TGTGCCAGCAGCTTAGGTAACAGGGGGACAGGTGAAGCTTTCTTT | CASSLGNRGTGEAFF | TRBJ1-1 | . | TRBV7-9 | TRBD1
TGCAGTGCTAGAGGGGGACTAGCCGCCTACGAGCAGTACTTC | CSARGGLAAYEQYF | TRBJ2-7 | . | TRBV20-1 | TRBD2
TGCGCCAGCAGCTTGGACCAGGGGTGGGACATTCAGTACTTC | CASSLDQGWDIQYF | TRBJ2-4 | . | TRBV5-1 | .
TGCAGTGCTAGAGATCCTAAGGGCAGCTCATCACCCCTCCACTTT | CSARDPKGSSSPLHF | TRBJ1-6 | . | TRBV20-1 | .
TGTGCCAGCAGTTTTGGCAGGGGGTCCGGGGGCACCGGGGAGCTGTTTTTT | CASSFGRGSGGTGELFF | TRBJ2-2 | . | TRBV12-3/TRBV12-4 | .
TGCGCCAGCAGTCAGACCCGGGACAGGGCGATTCAAGAGACCCAGTACTTC | CASSQTRDRAIQETQYF | TRBJ2-5 | once | TRBV23-1 | TRBD1
TGTGCCAGCCTGCCCCGGGACGCCGTCCCCCGGGAGCAGTTCTTC | CASLPRDAVPREQFF | TRBJ2-1 | . | TRBV6-7 | .
TGTGCCATCAGTGAGTCGGTGGCAGGGAGTAACACCGGGGAGCTGTTTTTT | CAISESVAGSNTGELFF | TRBJ2-2 | . | TRBV10-3 | .
TGTGCCAGCAGCGCCGGGGACAGAAGCAATCAGCCCCAGCATTTT | CASSAGDRSNQPQHF | TRBJ1-5 | . | TRBV9 | TRBD1
TGTGCCAGCAGCTTAGCAGAGACCTACGAGCAGTACTTC | CASSLAETYEQYF | TRBJ2-7 | . | TRBV7-7 | .
TGCAGCGTTGCAATTAGCGGGAGGGGCCCCTCCTACAATGAGCAGTTCTTC | CSVAISGRGPSYNEQFF | TRBJ2-1 | . | TRBV29-1 | TRBD2
TGCGCCAGCAGCTTGGGGCCAGGGGGTCGCTCTGAGCAGTTCTTC | CASSLGPGGRSEQFF | TRBJ2-1 | . | TRBV5-1 | TRBD1
TGCGCCAGCAGCCAACGAAGCGAGGCGGTACAGGGGAATCAGCCCCAGCATTTT | CASSQRSEAVQGNQPQHF | TRBJ1-5 | . | TRBV4-1 | TRBD1
TGCAGCGTTCGTGGTCGACAGTCCTACGAGCAGTACTTC | CSVRGRQSYEQYF | TRBJ2-7 | . | TRBV29-1 | .
TGTGCCTGGAGTGTGCGGGGGGCCTTCCAAGAGACCCAGTACTTC | CAWSVRGAFQETQYF | TRBJ2-5 | . | TRBV30 | TRBD2
TGTGCCAGTAGTATCGGGGGCAGGCCGTGGTACAATGAGCAGTTCTTC | CASSIGGRPWYNEQFF | TRBJ2-1 | . | TRBV19 | .
TGTGCCAGCAGCTCCCGACAGGGGCACACCGGGGAGCTGTTTTTT | CASSSRQGHTGELFF | TRBJ2-2 | . | TRBV13 | TRBD1
TGTGCCAGCAGCTTGTTCCCATCTGGGGCCAACGTCCTGACTTTC | CASSLFPSGANVLTF | TRBJ2-6 | . | TRBV5-5 | .
TGCAGCGTTGAATCGGGACACGAGCAGTACTTC | CSVESGHEQYF | TRBJ2-7 | once | TRBV29-1 | .
TGCAGCGTTGAGGTTCTGGGGGTCCGAGAGCAGTTCTTC | CSVEVLGVREQFF | TRBJ2-1 | few | TRBV29-1 | .
TGTGCCAGCAGCCAAGATCTCCCGGGGGTCTATAATGAAGCTTTCTTT | CASSQDLPGVYNEAFF | TRBJ1-1 | . | TRBV4-2 | .
TGTGCCAGCAGTTTACTGTACAATGAGCAGTTCTTC | CASSLLYNEQFF | TRBJ2-1 | few | TRBV28 | .
TGTGCCAGCACCGAACCGGGACAGGACAGGACCGGGGAGCTGTTTTTT | CASTEPGQDRTGELFF | TRBJ2-2 | once | TRBV12-3/TRBV12-4 | TRBD1
TGTGCCAGCAGTCCACTAGCGGGGGCCATGGCCTACGAGCAGTACTTC | CASSPLAGAMAYEQYF | TRBJ2-7 | . | TRBV9 | TRBD2
TGTGCCAGCAGCTTAGTAGGGCTAGCGGGAGCCGAGACCCAGTACTTC | CASSLVGLAGAETQYF | TRBJ2-5 | . | TRBV7-9 | TRBD2
TGCGCCAGCAGCTTGGTCGGGGGCCTTTACACTGAAGCTTTCTTT | CASSLVGGLYTEAFF | TRBJ1-1 | . | TRBV5-1 | .
TGTGCTAGTGGTTTGGCAGGGGCTTTCTTT | CASGLAGAFF | TRBJ1-1 | . | TRBV12-5 | .
TGCGCCAGCAGCCAAATCTCCGGGACAGCTGCCTACGAGCAGTACTTC | CASSQISGTAAYEQYF | TRBJ2-7 | . | TRBV4-1 | TRBD1
TGTGCCAGCAGCCAAGGCTACTACGAGCAGTACTTC | CASSQGYYEQYF | TRBJ2-7 | few | TRBV3-1 | .
TGTGCCAGCAGTTCAAGACAGGTGGAGACTGAAGCTTTCTTT | CASSSRQVETEAFF | TRBJ1-1 | . | TRBV27 | .
TGTGCCTGGAGCGTGTCTACCGGGAATGAGCAGTTCTTC | CAWSVSTGNEQFF | TRBJ2-1 | . | TRBV30 | .
TGTGCCAGCAGCTTGGTTGGGGGGCGGACTGAAGCTTTCTTT | CASSLVGGRTEAFF | TRBJ1-1 | . | TRBV5-6 | .
TGCAGTGCTGGTAGCGGGTTAAGCACAGATACGCAGTATTTT | CSAGSGLSTDTQYF | TRBJ2-3 | . | TRBV20-1 | TRBD2
TGTGCCAGCAGTGAAACTGCCGGGACGGAGTATGGCTACACCTTC | CASSETAGTEYGYTF | TRBJ1-2 | . | TRBV25-1 | .
TGCAGCGTTATCCTTTTTGGGAACACCATATATTTT | CSVILFGNTIYF | TRBJ1-3 | . | TRBV29-1 | .
TGTGCCAGCAGCTTAGGCGGGGGAGAGACAGATACGCAGTATTTT | CASSLGGGETDTQYF | TRBJ2-3 | . | TRBV7-3 | TRBD2
TGTGCCAGCAGCCAAGGTTATAACAGTGGGGGGTATGGCTACACCTTC | CASSQGYNSGGYGYTF | TRBJ1-2 | . | TRBV3-1 | .
TGCGCCAGCCGGCCCTTAAAGAATAGCAATCAGCCCCAGCATTTT | CASRPLKNSNQPQHF | TRBJ1-5 | . | TRBV23-1 | .
TGTGCCAGCACCCGGACAGGGAGTGGCTCACCCCTCCACTTT | CASTRTGSGSPLHF | TRBJ1-6 | . | TRBV6-1 | TRBD1
TGCAGTGCTAGAGATCCAATAACCGGGGAGCTGTTTTTT | CSARDPITGELFF | TRBJ2-2 | once | TRBV20-1 | .
TGTGCCAGCACCCAATCCGGGACGGCAGTTGGCTACACCTTC | CASTQSGTAVGYTF | TRBJ1-2 | once | TRBV16 | .
TGCAGTGCTAGAGATTTTGGAACAAACCAAGAGACCCAGTACTTC | CSARDFGTNQETQYF | TRBJ2-5 | . | TRBV20-1 | .
TGTGCCAGCAGCCCGGGACTAGCTCTCCGTACCGGGGAGCTGTTTTTT | CASSPGLALRTGELFF | TRBJ2-2 | . | TRBV12-3/TRBV12-4 | TRBD2
TGTGCCAGCAGTGGCCGGGATCACACCGGGGAGCTGTTTTTT | CASSGRDHTGELFF | TRBJ2-2 | . | TRBV2 | .
TGTGCCAGCAGCTTATCCTCTGGGGCCAACGTCCTGACTTTC | CASSLSSGANVLTF | TRBJ2-6 | . | TRBV12-3/TRBV12-4 | .
TGTGCCAGCAGTGGGGACAGGGGGACTGGAAACACCATATATTTT | CASSGDRGTGNTIYF | TRBJ1-3 | . | TRBV2 | TRBD1
TGCAGTGCCTCACCCCCGACAGGGCAGAAAAATCAGCCCCAGCATTTT | CSASPPTGQKNQPQHF | TRBJ1-5 | . | TRBV20-1 | TRBD1
TGTGCCAGCACCACCGGGTCTCACACAGATACGCAGTATTTT | CASTTGSHTDTQYF | TRBJ2-3 | once | TRBV6-6 | .
TGTGCCAGCAGCTTAGTCCTCGGGGGGGCCAAAAACATTCAGTACTTC | CASSLVLGGAKNIQYF | TRBJ2-4 | . | TRBV13 | TRBD2
TGTGCCAGATTTCTTCCAGCGGAGAACACCGGGGAGCTGTTTTTT | CARFLPAENTGELFF | TRBJ2-2 | . | TRBV2 | .
TGTGCCAGCAGCCCGTTGTGGACGGGGAGCACAGATACGCAGTATTTT | CASSPLWTGSTDTQYF | TRBJ2-3 | . | TRBV7-6 | .
TGTGCCAGCAGCCAAGAGGAGGGGAGGCCCCAGCATTTT | CASSQEEGRPQHF | TRBJ1-5 | . | TRBV3-1 | .